These 13 T cell receptor beta chains were sequenced from one sample in a study of OX40 agonist ivuxolimab in advanced cancers. Clones were sequenced by immunoSEQ multiplex PCR, and TCRdb holds only the in-frame ones, with some missing. The sample includes 53,000 or so clones, approximately 80% seen only once; the top ten take over 2.5%. The sample in question was CD4+ or CD8+ T cells sorted from blood, obtained in a trial of the OX40 agonist ivuxolimab. The receptors stem from an adult with an advanced solid tumor such as melanoma, head and neck, liver or kidney cancer.

The CDR3 DNA follows: TGTGCCAGTAGTATGAGTGGACTAGCGGGACAATCCTACGAGCAGTACTTC. Protein sequence: CASSMSGLAGQSYEQYF. This chain links TRBV19 with TRBJ2-7; 12 positions match TRBD2. V lost 3 bases to trimming and J lost 1 base; unmatched junction nucleotides: 7. This CDR3 spans 17 amino acids. Germline V CDR1 and CDR2: LNHDA, SQIVND (reference sequence).

The genes are TRBV4-2 and TRBJ2-5; D is undetermined. The CDR3 has 13 residues. Between the trimmed V and J ends, which lost 0 bases and 5 bases, there was a span of 7 bases. In germline, CDR1 is LGHNA, CDR2 YNFKEQ. CDR3 loop: CASSQDSSETQYF. The CDR3 DNA reads TGTGCCAGCAGCCAAGATTCGTCGGAGACCCAGTACTTC.

The rearrangement links TRBV9 to TRBJ1-5; a weak D match, TRBD1 (6 bases). Trimming took 0 bases from V and 7 from J, leaving 14 bases between them. The CDR3 covers 15 residues. Germline V gene data show CDR1 as SGDLS and CDR2 as YYNGEE. The DNA of the CDR3 is TGTGCCAGCAGCGTAGCGGGTGGGGGCGACCAGCCCCAGCATTTT. Its translation is CASSVAGGGDQPQHF.

The chain links TRBV13 to TRBJ2-7, with TRBD2 matching 10 bases. J was trimmed by 6 bases and V by 1 base; bases with no gene match: 9. The CDR3 totals 16 residues. The germline V gene encodes CDR1 PRHDT and CDR2 FYEKMQ (reference sequence). The CDR3 is CASSLERASGSREQYF. DNA of the CDR3: TGTGCCAGCAGCTTAGAGAGGGCTAGCGGGAGTCGCGAGCAGTACTTC.

The chain has TRBV6-5 and TRBJ1-5, with D hard to call. Germline values: CDR1 MNHEY, CDR2 SVGAGI. V lost 5 bases, J lost 5 bases, and 10 bases lay in between. The CDR3 is 13 amino acids. This CDR3 is CASSETRDQPQHF. The CDR3 DNA reads as TGTGCCAGCAGTGAAACGAGGGATCAGCCCCAGCATTTT.

In its sample, this clone is medium-sized. The chain combines TRBV4-3 with TRBJ2-7; D unclear. V was pared by 6 bases and J by 7 bases, with 16 bases between. This CDR3 has 13 amino acids. CDR1 LGHNA and CDR2 YSLEER come from the germline V gene. Written as DNA, the CDR3 is TGCGCCAGCAGTGAGGCTCTTGCTCGAGAGCAGTACTTC. Amino acids: CASSEALAREQYF.

The V and J genes are TRBV7-9 and TRBJ2-2; D is unresolved. The CDR3 is 15 residues long. V lost 3 bases to trimming and J lost 1 base, with 9 bases between them. Germline V gene lookup returns CDR1 SEHNR and CDR2 FQNEAQ (reference sequence). The CDR3 DNA follows: TGTGCCAGCAGCTTTAGCCCCCAGAACACCGGGGAGCTGTTTTTT. It encodes CASSFSPQNTGELFF.

This clone came up once. V gene TRBV28 combines with J gene TRBJ1-2; D unresolved. The V end lost 2 bases, the J end lost 9 bases, and 16 bases lay between the germline ends. The CDR3 runs 14 residues. Germline lookup yields CDR1 MDHEN and CDR2 SYDVKM. The CDR3 nucleotides are TGTGCCAGCAGTTTACCCGGGCTCCTTGGAAGCTACACCTTC. Translated: CASSLPGLLGSYTF.

This rearrangement joins TRBV30 to TRBJ1-4; TRBD1 is a possible D gene (6 bases). Germline CDR1 GTSNPN, CDR2 SVGIG (reference sequence). This CDR3 has 15 residues. The V end was cut by 4 bases, the J end by 8 bases, with 20 bases between. CDR3 amino acids: CAWTQRRGGREKLFF. The CDR3 nucleotides read TGTGCCTGGACTCAAAGGCGGGGGGGCAGGGAAAAACTGTTTTTT. The full variable domain, with the rest looked up from reference TRBV30 and TRBJ1-4, is SQTIHQWPATLVQPVGSPLSLECTVEGTSNPNLYWYRQAAGRGLQLLFYSVGIGQISSEVPQNLSASRPQDRQFILSSKKLLLSDSGFYLCAWTQRRGGREKLFFGSGTQLSVL.

The V gene is TRBV2, the J gene TRBJ2-5; D is perhaps TRBD1 (6 bases). CDR1 and CDR2 from the germline V gene are SNHLY and FYNNEI. V lost 0 bases and J 7 bases, leaving 15 bases between the germline ends. CDR3 size: 15 residues. CDR3 nucleotides: TGTGCCAGCAGTGAAGCCTCACAGGGTTGGGGGACCCAGTACTTC. Its protein product is CASSEASQGWGTQYF.

The CDR3 region is CASSTGTSTDTQYF. DNA of the CDR3: TGCGCCAGCAGCACCGGGACTAGCACAGATACGCAGTATTTT. The chain carries TRBV5-1 and TRBJ2-3, with D possibly matching TRBD2 (6 bases). This CDR3 contains 14 residues. Trimming took off 4 bases at V and 0 bases at J, with 9 bases between the two ends. Germline CDR1 and CDR2: SGHRS and YFSETQ.

V and J are TRBV11-3 and TRBJ2-1, with a tentative D call TRBD2 (6 bases). The V end lost 9 bases, the J end lost 8 bases, and 17 bases lay between the germline ends. The CDR3 length is 13 residues. Germline values: CDR1 SGHNT, CDR2 YENEEA. The CDR3 bases are TGTGCCAGAGGGGTTGGCGGGACGGATGAGCAGTTCTTC. This translates into CARGVGGTDEQFF.

The CDR3 nucleotides are TGTGCCAGCAGCTTAGAAGGGTATGAGACCCAGTACTTC. As protein: CASSLEGYETQYF. The chain joins TRBV11-3 to TRBJ2-5; D gene ambiguous. The germline CDR1 and CDR2 sequences are SGHNT and YENEEA. This CDR3 is 13 amino acids long. V dropped 0 bases and J dropped 5 bases, with 7 bases sitting between them.